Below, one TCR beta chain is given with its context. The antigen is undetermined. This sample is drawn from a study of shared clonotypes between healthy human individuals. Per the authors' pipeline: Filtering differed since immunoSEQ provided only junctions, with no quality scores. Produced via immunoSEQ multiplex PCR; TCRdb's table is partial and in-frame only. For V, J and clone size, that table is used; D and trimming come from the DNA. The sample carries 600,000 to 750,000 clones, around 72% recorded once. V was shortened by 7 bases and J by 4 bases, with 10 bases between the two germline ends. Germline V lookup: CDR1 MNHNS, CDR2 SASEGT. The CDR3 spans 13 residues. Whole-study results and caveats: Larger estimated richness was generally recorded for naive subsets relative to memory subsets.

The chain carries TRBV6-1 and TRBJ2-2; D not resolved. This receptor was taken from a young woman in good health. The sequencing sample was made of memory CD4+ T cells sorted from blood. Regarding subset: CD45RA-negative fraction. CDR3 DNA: TGTGCCAGCACTGCCTGGGGCACCGGGGAGCTGTTTTTT. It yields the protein CASTAWGTGELFF.